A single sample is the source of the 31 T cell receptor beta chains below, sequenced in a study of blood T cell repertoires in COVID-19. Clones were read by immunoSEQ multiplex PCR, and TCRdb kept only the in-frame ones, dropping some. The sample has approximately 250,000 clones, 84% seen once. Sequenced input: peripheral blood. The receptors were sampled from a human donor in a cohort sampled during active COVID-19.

The CDR3 nucleotides are TGTGCCAGCAGCTTGGGACAGGGGATAGGGCAGTATTTT. It is translated as CASSLGQGIGQYF. V is TRBV7-2 and J is TRBJ2-3, with 10 bases fitting TRBD1. The germline V gene has CDR1 SGHTA and CDR2 FQGNSA. The CDR3 sequence is 13 residues long. The V gene end was trimmed by 3 bases and the J gene end by 11 bases; junction bases not matched to a gene: 5. Complete variable domain (other parts from reference TRBV7-2 and TRBJ2-3): GAGVSQSPSNKVTEKGKDVELRCDPISGHTALYWYRQSLGQGLEFLIYFQGNSAPDKSGLPSDRFSAERTGGSVSTLTIQRTQQEDSAVYLCASSLGQGIGQYFGPGTRLTVL.

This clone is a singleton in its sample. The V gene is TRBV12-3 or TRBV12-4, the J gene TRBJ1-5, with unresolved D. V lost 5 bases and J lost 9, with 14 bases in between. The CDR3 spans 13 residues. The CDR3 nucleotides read TGTGCCAGCAGTAACAAAATCTCCTCGCCCCAGCATTTT. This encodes CASSNKISSPQHF.

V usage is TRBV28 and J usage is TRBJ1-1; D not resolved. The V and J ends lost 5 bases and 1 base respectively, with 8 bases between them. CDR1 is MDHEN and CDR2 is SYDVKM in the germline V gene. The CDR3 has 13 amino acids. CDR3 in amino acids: CASSHKPNTEAFF. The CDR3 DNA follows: TGTGCCAGCAGTCACAAACCGAACACTGAAGCTTTCTTT.

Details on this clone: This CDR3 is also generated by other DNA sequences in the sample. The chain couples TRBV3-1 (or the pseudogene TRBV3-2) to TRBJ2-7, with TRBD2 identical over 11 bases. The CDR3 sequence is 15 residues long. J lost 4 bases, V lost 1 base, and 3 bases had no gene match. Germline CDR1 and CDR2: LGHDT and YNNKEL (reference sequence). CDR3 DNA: TGTGCCAGCAGCCAAGCCGCTAGCGGGGGGTACGAGCAGTACTTC. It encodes CASSQAASGGYEQYF.

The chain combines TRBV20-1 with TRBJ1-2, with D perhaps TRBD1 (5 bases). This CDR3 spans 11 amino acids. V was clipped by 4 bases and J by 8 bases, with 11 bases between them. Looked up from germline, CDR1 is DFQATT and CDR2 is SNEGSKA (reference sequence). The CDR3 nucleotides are TGCAGTGCTATCGGGGGTTGGGGCTACACCTTC. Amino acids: CSAIGGWGYTF.

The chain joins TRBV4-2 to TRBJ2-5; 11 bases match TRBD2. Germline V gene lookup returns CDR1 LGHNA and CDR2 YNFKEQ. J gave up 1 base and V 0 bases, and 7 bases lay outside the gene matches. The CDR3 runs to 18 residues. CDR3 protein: CASSQDGRGTSGQETQYF. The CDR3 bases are TGTGCCAGCAGCCAAGATGGAAGGGGGACTAGCGGCCAAGAGACCCAGTACTTC.

The CDR3 DNA is TGCGCCAGCAGCAAGGGACAGGGGCTATGGACTGAAGCTTTCTTT. Its protein product is CASSKGQGLWTEAFF. The chain carries TRBV5-1 and TRBJ1-1, with 10 bases fitting TRBD1. Germline V CDR1 and CDR2: SGHRS, YFSETQ. The length of the CDR3 is 15 residues. V shed 4 bases and J 5 bases; nucleotides not matched to a gene: 8.

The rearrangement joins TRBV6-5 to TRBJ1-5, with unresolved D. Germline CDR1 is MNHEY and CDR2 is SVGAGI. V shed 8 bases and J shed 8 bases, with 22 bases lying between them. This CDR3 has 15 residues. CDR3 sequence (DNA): TGTGCCAGCTGGGGAGGAAGGCACCTCGGGGAGCCCCAGCATTTT. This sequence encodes CASWGGRHLGEPQHF.

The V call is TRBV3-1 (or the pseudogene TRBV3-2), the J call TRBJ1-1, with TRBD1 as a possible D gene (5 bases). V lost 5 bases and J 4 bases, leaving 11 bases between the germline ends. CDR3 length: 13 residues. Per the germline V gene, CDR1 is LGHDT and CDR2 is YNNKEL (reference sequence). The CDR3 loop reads CASSDTGSTEAFF. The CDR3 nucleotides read TGTGCCAGCAGCGATACAGGATCCACTGAAGCTTTCTTT.

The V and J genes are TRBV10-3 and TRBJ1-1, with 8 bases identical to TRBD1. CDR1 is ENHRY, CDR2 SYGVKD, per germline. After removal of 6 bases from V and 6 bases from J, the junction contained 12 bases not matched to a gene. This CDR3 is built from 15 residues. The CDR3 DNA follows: TGTGCCATCAGCGACGGACAGGGAGTGGTCTCTGAAGCTTTCTTT. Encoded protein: CAISDGQGVVSEAFF.

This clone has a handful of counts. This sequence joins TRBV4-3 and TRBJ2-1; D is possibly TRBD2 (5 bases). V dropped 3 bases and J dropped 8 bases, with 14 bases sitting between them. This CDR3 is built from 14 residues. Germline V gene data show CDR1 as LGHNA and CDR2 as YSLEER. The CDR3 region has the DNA TGCGCCAGCAGCCACAGCGACCAGAGGGATGAGCAGTTCTTC. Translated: CASSHSDQRDEQFF.

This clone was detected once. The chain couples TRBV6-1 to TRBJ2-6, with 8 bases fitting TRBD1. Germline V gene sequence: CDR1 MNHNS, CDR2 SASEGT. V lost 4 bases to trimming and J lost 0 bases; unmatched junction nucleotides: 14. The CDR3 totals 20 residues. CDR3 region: CASSAQAVQGVSSGANVLTF. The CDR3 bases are TGTGCCAGCAGTGCCCAAGCGGTACAGGGGGTGAGCTCTGGGGCCAACGTCCTGACTTTC.

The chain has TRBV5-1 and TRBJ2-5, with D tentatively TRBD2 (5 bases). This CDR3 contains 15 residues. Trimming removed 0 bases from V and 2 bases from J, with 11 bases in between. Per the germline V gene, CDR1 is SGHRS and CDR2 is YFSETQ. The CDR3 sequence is CASSLAGNRQETQYF. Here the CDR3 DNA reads TGCGCCAGCAGCTTGGCCGGGAACCGACAAGAGACCCAGTACTTC.

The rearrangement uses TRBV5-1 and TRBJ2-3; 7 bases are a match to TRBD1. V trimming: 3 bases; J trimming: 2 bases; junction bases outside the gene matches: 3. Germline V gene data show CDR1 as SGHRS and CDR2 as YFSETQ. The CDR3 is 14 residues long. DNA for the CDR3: TGCGCCAGCAGCTGGGACAGTCCCACAGATACGCAGTATTTT. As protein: CASSWDSPTDTQYF.

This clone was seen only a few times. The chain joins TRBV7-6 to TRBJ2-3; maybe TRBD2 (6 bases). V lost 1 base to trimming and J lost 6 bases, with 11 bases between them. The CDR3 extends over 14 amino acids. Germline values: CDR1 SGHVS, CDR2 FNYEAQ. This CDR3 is CASSLVLGGDTQYF. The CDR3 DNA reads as TGTGCCAGCAGCTTAGTTCTAGGAGGGGATACGCAGTATTTT.

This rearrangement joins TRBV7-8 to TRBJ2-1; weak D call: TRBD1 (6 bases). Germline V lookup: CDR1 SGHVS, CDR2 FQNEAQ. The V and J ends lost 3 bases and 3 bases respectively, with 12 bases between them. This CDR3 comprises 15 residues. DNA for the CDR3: TGTGCCAGCAGCTTGGACGGGACAAGCTACAATGAGCAGTTCTTC. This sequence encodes CASSLDGTSYNEQFF.

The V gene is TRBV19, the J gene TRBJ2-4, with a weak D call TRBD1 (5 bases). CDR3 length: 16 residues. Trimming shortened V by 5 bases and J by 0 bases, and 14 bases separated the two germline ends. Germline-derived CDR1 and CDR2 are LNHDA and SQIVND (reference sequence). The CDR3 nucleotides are TGTGCCAGTAGTCCTCAGACAGCACTAGCCAAAAACATTCAGTACTTC. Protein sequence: CASSPQTALAKNIQYF.

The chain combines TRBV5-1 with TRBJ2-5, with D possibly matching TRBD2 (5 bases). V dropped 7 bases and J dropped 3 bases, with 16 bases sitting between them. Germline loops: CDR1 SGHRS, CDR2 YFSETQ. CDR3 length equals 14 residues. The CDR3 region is CASSGGMIEETQYF. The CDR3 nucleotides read TGCGCCAGCTCCGGAGGAATGATTGAAGAGACCCAGTACTTC.

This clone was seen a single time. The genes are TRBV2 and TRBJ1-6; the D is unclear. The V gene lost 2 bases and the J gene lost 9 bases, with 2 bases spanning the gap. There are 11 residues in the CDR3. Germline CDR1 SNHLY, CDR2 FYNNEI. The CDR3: CASSERSPLHF. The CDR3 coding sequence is TGTGCCAGCAGTGAACGTTCACCCCTCCACTTT.

The CDR3 protein is CASSLNLLTGYNEQFF. The CDR3 DNA reads TGTGCCAGCAGCTTAAACCTTCTCACAGGGTACAATGAGCAGTTCTTC. V gene TRBV7-3 combines with J gene TRBJ2-1; the D gene is possibly TRBD1 (6 bases). The CDR3 covers 16 residues. Germline assignment: CDR1 SGHTA and CDR2 FQGTGA. V gave up 1 base and J gave up 4 bases, with 14 bases separating them.

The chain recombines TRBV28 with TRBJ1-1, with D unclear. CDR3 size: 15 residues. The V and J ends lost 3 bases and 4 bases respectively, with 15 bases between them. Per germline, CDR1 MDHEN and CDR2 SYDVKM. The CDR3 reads CASSFVTRVGTEAFF. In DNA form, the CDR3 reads TGTGCCAGCAGTTTTGTGACTAGGGTTGGCACTGAAGCTTTCTTT.

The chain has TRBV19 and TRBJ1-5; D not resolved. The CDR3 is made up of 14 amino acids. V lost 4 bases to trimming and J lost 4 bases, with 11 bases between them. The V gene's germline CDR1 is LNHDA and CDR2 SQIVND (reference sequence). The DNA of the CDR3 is TGTGCCAGTAGTAGCAGAACAGAAAATCAGCCCCAGCATTTT. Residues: CASSSRTENQPQHF.

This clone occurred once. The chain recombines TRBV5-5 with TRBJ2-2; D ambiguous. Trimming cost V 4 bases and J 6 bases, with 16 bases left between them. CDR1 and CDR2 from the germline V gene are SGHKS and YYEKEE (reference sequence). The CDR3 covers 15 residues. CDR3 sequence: CASSLELSSPGELFF. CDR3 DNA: TGTGCCAGCAGCCTGGAGCTTAGTTCCCCCGGGGAGCTGTTTTTT. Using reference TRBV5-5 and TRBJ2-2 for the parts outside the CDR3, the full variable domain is DAGVTQSPTHLIKTRGQQVTLRCSPISGHKSVSWYQQVLGQGPQFIFQYYEKEERGRGNFPDRFSARQFPNYSSELNVNALLLGDSALYLCASSLELSSPGELFFGEGSRLTVL.

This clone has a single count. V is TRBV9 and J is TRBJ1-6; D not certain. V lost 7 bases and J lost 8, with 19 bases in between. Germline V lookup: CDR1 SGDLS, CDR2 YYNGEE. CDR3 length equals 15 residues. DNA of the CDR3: TGTGCCAGCTCCGAGGGAAATTTTGAGGATTCACCCCTCCACTTT. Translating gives CASSEGNFEDSPLHF. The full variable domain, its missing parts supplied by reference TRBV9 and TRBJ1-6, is DSGVTQTPKHLITATGQRVTLRCSPRSGDLSVYWYQQSLDQGLQFLIQYYNGEERAKGNILERFSAQQFPDLHSELNLSSLELGDSALYFCASSEGNFEDSPLHFGNGTRLTVT.

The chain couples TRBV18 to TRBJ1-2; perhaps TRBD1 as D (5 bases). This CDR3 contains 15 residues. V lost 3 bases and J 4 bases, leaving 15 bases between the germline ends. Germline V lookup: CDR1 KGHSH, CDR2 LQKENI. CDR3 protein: CASSPLQGKPYGYTF. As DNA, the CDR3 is TGTGCCAGCTCACCCCTCCAGGGCAAACCCTATGGCTACACCTTC.

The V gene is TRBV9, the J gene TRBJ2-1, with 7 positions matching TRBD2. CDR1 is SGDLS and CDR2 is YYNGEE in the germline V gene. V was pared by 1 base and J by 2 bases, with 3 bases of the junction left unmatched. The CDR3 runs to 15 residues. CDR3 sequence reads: CASSVSGGTYNEQFF. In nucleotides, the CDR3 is TGTGCCAGCAGCGTATCGGGAGGCACCTACAATGAGCAGTTCTTC. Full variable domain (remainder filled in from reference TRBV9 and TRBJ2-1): DSGVTQTPKHLITATGQRVTLRCSPRSGDLSVYWYQQSLDQGLQFLIQYYNGEERAKGNILERFSAQQFPDLHSELNLSSLELGDSALYFCASSVSGGTYNEQFFGPGTRLTVL.

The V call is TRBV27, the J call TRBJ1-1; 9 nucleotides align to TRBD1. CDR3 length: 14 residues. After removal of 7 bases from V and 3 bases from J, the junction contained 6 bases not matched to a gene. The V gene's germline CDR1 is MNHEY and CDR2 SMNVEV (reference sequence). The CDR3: CASNKQGAHTEAFF. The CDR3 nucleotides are TGTGCCAGCAACAAACAGGGGGCGCACACTGAAGCTTTCTTT.

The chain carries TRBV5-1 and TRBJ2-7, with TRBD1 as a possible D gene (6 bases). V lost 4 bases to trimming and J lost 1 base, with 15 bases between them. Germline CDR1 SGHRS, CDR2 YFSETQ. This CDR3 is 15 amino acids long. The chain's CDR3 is CASSPGVIGSYEQYF. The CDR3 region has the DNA TGCGCCAGCAGCCCAGGGGTTATAGGGTCCTACGAGCAGTACTTC.

The CDR3 DNA reads as TGTGCCAGCAGTTCGCCCCTCACGGATTCACCCCTCCACTTT. Amino acids: CASSSPLTDSPLHF. V is TRBV28 and J is TRBJ1-6; D is undetermined. This CDR3 comprises 14 residues. V was pared by 4 bases and J by 8 bases, with 12 bases between. From germline, CDR1 is MDHEN and CDR2 SYDVKM.

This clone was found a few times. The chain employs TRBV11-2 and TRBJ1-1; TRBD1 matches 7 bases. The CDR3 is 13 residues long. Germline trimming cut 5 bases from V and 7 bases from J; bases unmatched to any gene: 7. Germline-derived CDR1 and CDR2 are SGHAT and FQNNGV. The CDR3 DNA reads TGTGCCAGCAGCCTTGACAGGGCGGTTGAAGCTTTCTTT. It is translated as CASSLDRAVEAFF.

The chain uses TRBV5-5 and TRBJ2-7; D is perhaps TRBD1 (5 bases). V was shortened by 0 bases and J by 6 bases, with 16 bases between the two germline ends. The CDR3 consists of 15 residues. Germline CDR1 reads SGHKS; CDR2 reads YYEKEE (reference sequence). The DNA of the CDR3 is TGTGCCAGCAGCTTGGGCGGCCAGGGATTGAGCGAGCAGTACTTC. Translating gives CASSLGGQGLSEQYF.